Listed below are T cell receptor beta chains from one sample, sequenced in a study of prognosis after radiotherapy for stage I lung cancer. TCRdb itself ran the multiplex PCR reads through MiXCR, one entry per CDR3 protein. Among 45,000 to 60,000 distinct CDR3 sequences, under 45% were seen once, and the ten largest hold under 9.5%. The source was PBMCs, collected before or after stereotactic body radiation therapy (not recorded which). The receptors were gathered from a donor aged 50 or older with non-small cell lung cancer. CDR3s include the opening cysteine and the closing phenylalanine or tryptophan. Fields, in order: CDR3 length, J gene, clone size, D gene, V gene, CDR3 protein, CDR3 DNA. The D gene is left open where the match is weak. Clone size, where shown, is once, few, many, or a class for clones that have expanded.

CDR3 length: 14
J gene: TRBJ2-5
clone size: few
D gene: TRBD1
V gene: TRBV4-2
CDR3 protein: CASSQRQGEETQYF
CDR3 DNA: TGTGCCAGCAGCCAACGACAGGGGGAAGAGACCCAGTACTTC

CDR3 length: 14
J gene: TRBJ2-1
clone size: .
D gene: .
V gene: TRBV11-2
CDR3 protein: CASSPRGNYNEQFF
CDR3 DNA: TGTGCCAGCAGCCCTCGAGGGAACTACAATGAGCAGTTCTTC

CDR3 length: 12
J gene: TRBJ2-2
clone size: many
D gene: .
V gene: TRBV9
CDR3 protein: CASSVVAGELFF
CDR3 DNA: TGTGCCAGCAGCGTAGTCGCCGGGGAGCTGTTTTTT

CDR3 length: 12
J gene: TRBJ1-2
clone size: many
D gene: .
V gene: TRBV6-2/TRBV6-3
CDR3 protein: CASSYVGIGYTF
CDR3 DNA: TGTGCCAGCAGTTATGTCGGGATAGGCTACACCTTC

CDR3 length: 14
J gene: TRBJ1-5
clone size: many
D gene: TRBD1
V gene: TRBV5-1
CDR3 protein: CASSPGTGHQPQHF
CDR3 DNA: TGCGCCAGCAGCCCAGGGACAGGGCATCAGCCCCAGCATTTT

CDR3 length: 14
J gene: TRBJ2-7
clone size: many
D gene: TRBD1
V gene: TRBV20-1
CDR3 protein: CSARDAGGRNEQYF
CDR3 DNA: TGCAGTGCTAGAGACGCAGGGGGCCGGAACGAGCAGTACTTC

CDR3 length: 14
J gene: TRBJ2-7
clone size: many
D gene: .
V gene: TRBV6-1
CDR3 protein: CASSVNGADNEQYF
CDR3 DNA: TGTGCCAGCAGTGTAAATGGCGCGGACAACGAGCAGTACTTC

CDR3 length: 16
J gene: TRBJ2-7
clone size: many
D gene: .
V gene: TRBV12-3/TRBV12-4
CDR3 protein: CASSPITAGVGGLQYF
CDR3 DNA: TGTGCCAGCAGTCCCATCACAGCAGGGGTTGGGGGTTTACAGTACTTC

CDR3 length: 17
J gene: TRBJ2-1
clone size: many
D gene: TRBD2
V gene: TRBV5-4
CDR3 protein: CASSRGLALSSYNEQFF
CDR3 DNA: TGTGCCAGCAGCCGGGGACTAGCCCTCAGCTCCTACAATGAGCAGTTCTTC

CDR3 length: 16
J gene: TRBJ2-2
clone size: .
D gene: TRBD2
V gene: TRBV6-2/TRBV6-3
CDR3 protein: CASSEAIAGNTGELFF
CDR3 DNA: TGTGCCAGCAGTGAAGCGATAGCGGGGAACACCGGGGAGCTGTTTTTT

CDR3 length: 14
J gene: TRBJ2-3
clone size: .
D gene: .
V gene: TRBV6-4
CDR3 protein: CASSDSWGVNTQYF
CDR3 DNA: TGTGCCAGCAGTGACTCGTGGGGAGTCAATACGCAGTATTTT

CDR3 length: 17
J gene: TRBJ1-3
clone size: .
D gene: .
V gene: TRBV9
CDR3 protein: CANSDGPVGDSVNTIYF
CDR3 DNA: TGTGCCAACAGCGATGGGCCCGTCGGTGACTCTGTAAACACCATATATTTT

CDR3 length: 17
J gene: TRBJ2-5
clone size: many
D gene: TRBD2
V gene: TRBV7-9
CDR3 protein: CASSPTWTSGNQETQYF
CDR3 DNA: TGTGCCAGCAGCCCAACTTGGACTAGCGGGAATCAAGAGACCCAGTACTTC

CDR3 length: 14
J gene: TRBJ1-4
clone size: many
D gene: .
V gene: TRBV29-1
CDR3 protein: CSVRGGAGNEKLFF
CDR3 DNA: TGCAGCGTCCGCGGGGGGGCAGGTAATGAAAAACTGTTTTTT

CDR3 length: 16
J gene: TRBJ1-1
clone size: .
D gene: .
V gene: TRBV5-4
CDR3 protein: CASSTTRGNLDTEAFF
CDR3 DNA: TGTGCCAGCAGTACCACTCGGGGGAATTTGGACACTGAAGCTTTCTTT

CDR3 length: 17
J gene: TRBJ2-3
clone size: many
D gene: TRBD2
V gene: TRBV5-4
CDR3 protein: CASSLGGSGTQSDTQYF
CDR3 DNA: TGTGCCAGCAGCTTGGGGGGGAGCGGGACCCAATCCGATACGCAGTATTTT

CDR3 length: 14
J gene: TRBJ2-7
clone size: many
D gene: .
V gene: TRBV5-1
CDR3 protein: CASSLGPSSYEQYF
CDR3 DNA: TGCGCCAGCAGCTTAGGACCCAGCTCCTACGAGCAGTACTTC

CDR3 length: 13
J gene: TRBJ2-3
clone size: many
D gene: TRBD2
V gene: TRBV7-2
CDR3 protein: CASRAGAIDTQYF
CDR3 DNA: TGTGCCAGCCGAGCGGGAGCAATAGATACGCAGTATTTT

CDR3 length: 13
J gene: TRBJ2-7
clone size: .
D gene: TRBD2
V gene: TRBV6-1
CDR3 protein: CANRGLAGPEQYF
CDR3 DNA: TGTGCCAACAGGGGACTAGCGGGTCCAGAGCAGTACTTC

CDR3 length: 13
J gene: TRBJ1-6
clone size: many
D gene: .
V gene: TRBV12-3/TRBV12-4
CDR3 protein: CASSRSGESPLHF
CDR3 DNA: TGTGCCAGCAGTAGAAGCGGAGAGTCACCCCTCCACTTT

CDR3 length: 14
J gene: TRBJ2-3
clone size: many
D gene: .
V gene: TRBV24-1
CDR3 protein: CATSDFSTGGTQYF
CDR3 DNA: TGTGCCACCAGTGATTTCTCCACAGGCGGTACGCAGTATTTT

CDR3 length: 14
J gene: TRBJ2-2
clone size: many
D gene: TRBD2
V gene: TRBV27
CDR3 protein: CASTEAGKTGELFF
CDR3 DNA: TGTGCCAGTACAGAAGCGGGGAAAACCGGGGAGCTGTTTTTT

CDR3 length: 14
J gene: TRBJ1-5
clone size: many
D gene: .
V gene: TRBV5-1
CDR3 protein: CASSLSSPNQPQHF
CDR3 DNA: TGCGCCAGCAGCTTGTCCTCACCCAATCAGCCCCAGCATTTT

CDR3 length: 13
J gene: TRBJ1-5
clone size: .
D gene: .
V gene: TRBV12-3/TRBV12-4
CDR3 protein: CASSSDVHQPQHF
CDR3 DNA: TGTGCCAGCAGTTCGGACGTCCATCAGCCCCAGCATTTT

CDR3 length: 11
J gene: TRBJ1-2
clone size: few
D gene: .
V gene: TRBV28
CDR3 protein: CASSLGGVYTF
CDR3 DNA: TGTGCCAGCAGTTTAGGTGGTGTCTACACCTTC

CDR3 length: 14
J gene: TRBJ2-2
clone size: many
D gene: .
V gene: TRBV4-1
CDR3 protein: CASSQDNWRGELFF
CDR3 DNA: TGCGCCAGCAGCCAAGATAATTGGAGAGGGGAGCTGTTTTTT

CDR3 length: 16
J gene: TRBJ2-3
clone size: medium-sized
D gene: .
V gene: TRBV20-1
CDR3 protein: CSASGLTRGATDTQYF
CDR3 DNA: TGCAGTGCTTCCGGGCTTACTAGGGGGGCTACAGATACGCAGTATTTT

CDR3 length: 15
J gene: TRBJ1-2
clone size: many
D gene: .
V gene: TRBV20-1
CDR3 protein: CSARDPDRTNYGYTF
CDR3 DNA: TGCAGTGCTAGAGATCCAGACAGGACTAACTATGGCTACACCTTC

CDR3 length: 15
J gene: TRBJ2-3
clone size: many
D gene: .
V gene: TRBV5-6
CDR3 protein: CASSFMVGATDTQYF
CDR3 DNA: TGTGCCAGCAGCTTCATGGTGGGGGCCACAGATACGCAGTATTTT

CDR3 length: 12
J gene: TRBJ2-3
clone size: many
D gene: .
V gene: TRBV5-1
CDR3 protein: CASSLDRDTQYF
CDR3 DNA: TGCGCCAGCAGCTTGGACAGGGATACGCAGTATTTT

CDR3 length: 15
J gene: TRBJ2-1
clone size: many
D gene: .
V gene: TRBV19
CDR3 protein: CASSRTTNTYNEQFF
CDR3 DNA: TGTGCCAGTAGTAGGACTACCAACACCTACAATGAGCAGTTCTTC

CDR3 length: 15
J gene: TRBJ2-3
clone size: many
D gene: TRBD2
V gene: TRBV20-1
CDR3 protein: CSARPAGMAADTQYF
CDR3 DNA: TGCAGTGCTAGACCAGCGGGAATGGCTGCAGATACGCAGTATTTT

CDR3 length: 13
J gene: TRBJ2-3
clone size: many
D gene: .
V gene: TRBV6-1
CDR3 protein: CASLVSRADTQYF
CDR3 DNA: TGTGCCAGCTTGGTTTCCCGCGCAGATACGCAGTATTTT

CDR3 length: 15
J gene: TRBJ2-7
clone size: .
D gene: TRBD1
V gene: TRBV20-1
CDR3 protein: CSAARGQRADYEQYF
CDR3 DNA: TGCAGTGCTGCCCGGGGACAGCGAGCAGACTACGAGCAGTACTTC

CDR3 length: 14
J gene: TRBJ2-3
clone size: many
D gene: .
V gene: TRBV20-1
CDR3 protein: CSAPGYVHTDTQYF
CDR3 DNA: TGCAGTGCCCCCGGCTACGTTCACACAGATACGCAGTATTTT

CDR3 length: 18
J gene: TRBJ1-5
clone size: many
D gene: TRBD1
V gene: TRBV28
CDR3 protein: CASSLVPGQGQGNQPQHF
CDR3 DNA: TGTGCCAGCAGCCTTGTCCCGGGACAGGGACAGGGCAATCAGCCCCAGCATTTT

CDR3 length: 15
J gene: TRBJ2-1
clone size: .
D gene: TRBD1
V gene: TRBV6-4
CDR3 protein: CASSRETGRLNHQFF
CDR3 DNA: TGTGCCAGCAGTAGAGAGACAGGGAGACTCAATCATCAGTTCTTC

CDR3 length: 12
J gene: TRBJ2-7
clone size: .
D gene: .
V gene: TRBV6-2/TRBV6-3
CDR3 protein: CASSYVGAEQYF
CDR3 DNA: TGTGCCAGCAGTTACGTGGGGGCCGAGCAGTACTTC

CDR3 length: 16
J gene: TRBJ1-1
clone size: .
D gene: .
V gene: TRBV6-2/TRBV6-3
CDR3 protein: CASIYRWLSLDTEAFF
CDR3 DNA: TGTGCCAGCATCTACAGGTGGTTGAGTCTTGACACTGAAGCTTTCTTT

CDR3 length: 13
J gene: TRBJ1-5
clone size: many
D gene: .
V gene: TRBV9
CDR3 protein: CASSVGNNQPQHF
CDR3 DNA: TGTGCCAGCAGCGTAGGGAACAATCAGCCCCAGCATTTT

CDR3 length: 19
J gene: TRBJ2-2
clone size: few
D gene: .
V gene: TRBV5-1
CDR3 protein: CASSLDPLVVVTETGELFF
CDR3 DNA: TGCGCCAGCAGCTTGGACCCCTTGGTGGTGGTGACAGAGACCGGGGAGCTGTTTTTT